The rows below give T cell receptor beta chains drawn from one sample of a study of shared clonotypes between healthy human individuals. Libraries were prepared by immunoSEQ multiplex PCR; TCRdb keeps only in-frame clonotypes and omits some of them. Here the sample spans 470,000 or so clones, around 85% being singletons. Sequences were obtained from PBMCs. These receptors were collected from a middle-aged woman in good health. Some clones in this sample may be carry-over from other donors' samples. Both conserved end residues are part of each CDR3. A D gene is named only where the DNA matches it firmly. Clone size appears in some rows only: once, few, many, or a class for an expanded clone.

.,TRBV11-1,.,TRBJ2-7,CASSPPFRFGYEQYF,TGTGCCAGCAGCCCGCCCTTCAGGTTCGGCTACGAGCAGTACTTC
.,TRBV5-1,.,TRBJ2-5,CASSLAGVQETQYF,TGCGCCAGCAGCTTGGCCGGGGTACAAGAGACCCAGTACTTC
.,TRBV5-1,.,TRBJ2-3,CASSSATGPPMDF,TGCGCCAGCAGCTCGGCAACCGGGCCCCCTATGGATTTT
.,TRBV5-1,.,TRBJ2-3,CASSPIPGGADTQYF,TGCGCCAGCAGCCCCATTCCCGGGGGCGCAGATACGCAGTATTTT
.,TRBV7-6,TRBD2,TRBJ2-7,CASSLGGEGTYEQYF,TGTGCCAGCAGCTTAGGGGGGGAGGGGACCTACGAGCAGTACTTC
.,TRBV6-6,TRBD1,TRBJ2-2,CNCRDRENTGELFF,TGTAATTGCCGGGACAGGGAGAACACCGGGGAGCTGTTTTTT
.,TRBV21-1,.,TRBJ2-2,CARKLAGLTGELFF,TGTGCCAGGAAACTAGCGGGATTAACCGGGGAGCTGTTTTTT
.,TRBV11-3,TRBD1,TRBJ2-3,CASSTGTGTYTDTQYF,TGTGCCAGCAGCACCGGGACAGGCACTTACACAGATACGCAGTATTTT
.,TRBV30,TRBD2,TRBJ2-7,CAWSDLTSGRAYEQYF,TGTGCCTGGAGTGATTTAACTAGCGGGAGGGCCTACGAGCAGTACTTC
many,TRBV30,.,TRBJ2-3,CAWSASTDTQYF,TGTGCCTGGAGTGCCTCGACAGATACGCAGTATTTT
.,TRBV29-1,TRBD2,TRBJ2-1,CSVGPQIRSSGSDYNEQFF,TGCAGCGTTGGCCCCCAAATTAGATCTAGCGGGAGTGACTACAATGAGCAGTTCTTC
once,TRBV28,.,TRBJ1-2,CASSPSRLTARGSNGYTF,TGTGCCAGCAGCCCTTCACGTTTAACGGCGCGCGGTTCGAATGGCTACACCTTC
.,TRBV18,.,TRBJ1-4,CASSPQVVNEKLFF,TGTGCCAGCTCACCACAGGTCGTTAATGAAAAACTGTTTTTT
.,TRBV5-1,TRBD2,TRBJ2-1,CASSQTSGRAYEQFF,TGCGCCAGCAGCCAGACTAGCGGGAGGGCCTATGAGCAGTTCTTC
once,TRBV29-1,.,TRBJ2-7,CSAMRGNYEQYF,TGCAGCGCCATGAGGGGCAACTACGAGCAGTACTTC
.,TRBV4-1,TRBD2,TRBJ2-4,CASSQASGAAKNIQYF,TGCGCCAGCAGCCAAGCTAGCGGGGCAGCCAAAAACATTCAGTACTTC
.,TRBV14,.,TRBJ2-7,CASSPLGPSYEQYF,TGTGCCAGCAGCCCGCTAGGTCCCTCCTACGAGCAGTACTTC
.,TRBV7-8,.,TRBJ2-5,CASSYTGYETQYF,TGTGCCAGCAGCTATACAGGGTATGAGACCCAGTACTTC
.,TRBV11-2,TRBD2,TRBJ2-7,CASSYSGGASYEQYF,TGTGCCAGCAGCTATAGCGGGGGGGCCTCCTACGAGCAGTACTTC
.,TRBV6-6,.,TRBJ2-5,CASSYAWEDTQYF,TGTGCCAGCAGTTATGCCTGGGAAGATACCCAGTACTTC
.,TRBV18,TRBD2,TRBJ2-7,CASSPFVAGDIPLYF,TGTGCCAGCTCACCCTTTGTCGCGGGAGACATTCCGTTGTACTTC
.,TRBV7-9,.,TRBJ2-5,CASSLAPQETQYF,TGTGCCAGCAGCTTAGCACCCCAAGAGACCCAGTACTTC
.,TRBV15,TRBD2,TRBJ2-3,CATDRGLAGLRSTDTQYF,TGTGCCACCGACCGAGGACTAGCGGGATTGAGGAGCACAGATACGCAGTATTTT
.,TRBV18,.,TRBJ2-3,CASSPRVTITDTQYF,TGTGCCAGCTCCCCAAGAGTCACTATCACAGATACGCAGTATTTT